This T cell receptor (beta chain) was retrieved from a study of T cells after posttransplantation cyclophosphamide. General study findings and limits: Skin or GI-infiltrating T cells shared few TRB sequences with blood. TRB clonality was highly associated with recipient CMV seropositivity and reactivation. Donor CD8+ memory clones often dominated recipient blood repertoires at later times.

The method was immunoSEQ multiplex PCR; TCRdb's version includes in-frame clones alone and lacks a portion of them. The sample holds roughly 20,000 clones, roughly 72% seen once. Details on this clone: Antigen: not known.

The CDR3 has 11 amino acids. The germline V gene has CDR1 MNHNY and CDR2 SVGAGI (reference sequence). V was trimmed by 2 bases and J by 5 bases, leaving 4 bases between them. Cyclophosphamide on days +3 and +4 followed busulfan-fludarabine conditioning and a marrow graft. The chain employs TRBV6-6 and TRBJ2-7; D gene unclear. Sequencing was performed on PBMCs, taken after an allogeneic stem cell transplant with post-transplant cyclophosphamide. The TCR comes from a male patient in his 30s who received an allogeneic stem cell transplant from a related donor, was CMV-positive, and had acute GVHD only. Some T cells may have originated in the graft donor. The CDR3 loop reads CASSYPDEQYF. In DNA form, the CDR3 reads TGTGCCAGCAGTTACCCAGACGAGCAGTACTTC.